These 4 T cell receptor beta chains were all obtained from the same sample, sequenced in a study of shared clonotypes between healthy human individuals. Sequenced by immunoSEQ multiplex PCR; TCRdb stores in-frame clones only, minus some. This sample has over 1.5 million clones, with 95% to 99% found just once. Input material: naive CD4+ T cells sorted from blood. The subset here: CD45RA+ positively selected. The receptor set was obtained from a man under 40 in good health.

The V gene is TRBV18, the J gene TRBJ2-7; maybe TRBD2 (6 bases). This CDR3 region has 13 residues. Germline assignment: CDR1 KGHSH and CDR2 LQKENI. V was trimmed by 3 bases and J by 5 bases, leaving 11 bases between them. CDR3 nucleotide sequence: TGTGCCAGCTCACCGGAGGGGCTCGACGAGCAGTACTTC. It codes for CASSPEGLDEQYF.

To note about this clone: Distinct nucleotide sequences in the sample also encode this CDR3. The CDR3 protein is CASSVGEQETQYF. CDR3 DNA sequence: TGTGCCAGCAGCGTAGGCGAGCAAGAGACCCAGTACTTC. V and J are TRBV9 and TRBJ2-5, with D hard to call. Germline V gene sequence: CDR1 SGDLS, CDR2 YYNGEE. V shed 0 bases and J shed 2 bases, with 5 bases lying between them. CDR3 size: 13 residues. Filled out from reference TRBV9 and TRBJ2-5, the complete variable domain reads DSGVTQTPKHLITATGQRVTLRCSPRSGDLSVYWYQQSLDQGLQFLIQYYNGEERAKGNILERFSAQQFPDLHSELNLSSLELGDSALYFCASSVGEQETQYFGPGTRLLVL.

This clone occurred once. The CDR3 DNA sequence: TGCGCCAGCAGCCTAGGACTAGCGGGAGGAAGCACAGATACGCAGTATTTT. As protein: CASSLGLAGGSTDTQYF. V is TRBV4-1 and J is TRBJ2-3, with TRBD2 identical over 14 bases. V shed 4 bases, J shed 0 bases, and the junction held 3 bases outside the gene matches. Per germline, CDR1 MGHRA and CDR2 YSYEKL. The CDR3 sequence is 17 residues long.

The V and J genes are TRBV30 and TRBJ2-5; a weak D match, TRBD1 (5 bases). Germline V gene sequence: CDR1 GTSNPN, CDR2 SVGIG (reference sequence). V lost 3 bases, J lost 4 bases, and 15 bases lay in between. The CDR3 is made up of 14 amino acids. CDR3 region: CAWSNKGVGETQYF. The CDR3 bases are TGTGCCTGGAGCAACAAAGGGGTCGGAGAGACCCAGTACTTC.